The 14 T cell receptor beta chains below were found in one sample sequenced in a study of CDR3 diversity in severe acne. From the PCR reads, TCRdb called clonotypes with MiXCR, one entry per CDR3 protein. There are approximately 90,000 distinct CDR3 sequences in the sample; approximately 49% occur only once, and around a tenth lies in the top ten. Sequencing used blood. The receptors derive from a male donor with severe acne vulgaris.

The table lists this clonotype with many counts. The genes are TRBV19 and TRBJ2-5; D might be TRBD1 (5 bases). The CDR3 length is 14 residues. V was pared by 3 bases and J by 5 bases, with 13 bases between. CDR1 LNHDA and CDR2 SQIVND come from the germline V gene (reference sequence). The CDR3 DNA reads TGTGCCAGTAGTATCCAAGGGGATGTGGAGACCCAGTACTTC. As protein: CASSIQGDVETQYF.

On this clonotype: At one end the junction does not follow the germline gene, possibly because of a read error. The V call is TRBV29-1, the J call TRBJ2-7; 8 nucleotides agree with TRBD1. Germline assignment: CDR1 SQVTM and CDR2 ANQGSEA. The CDR3 is 13 amino acids. In nucleotides, the CDR3 is TGCAGCGTCCCCATTGGACAGGGCTACGAGCTGTACTTC. It codes for CSVPIGQGYELYF.

This chain connects TRBV9 to TRBJ2-7; D gene unclear. TRBJ2-1 explains the end of the DNA better; the J call may be wrong. The germline V gene encodes CDR1 SGDLS and CDR2 YYNGEE. The CDR3 is 13 residues long. CDR3 sequence (DNA): TGTGCCAGCAGCGTAGACCGGGACAATGAGCAGTTCTTC. This translates into CASSVDRDNEQFF.

The J gene is TRBJ2-7, the V gene TRBV10-2; D is perhaps TRBD1 or TRBD2 (5 bases each). The CDR3 runs to 13 residues. Germline V CDR1 and CDR2: WSHSY, SAAADI. The germline V and J ends were trimmed by 0 bases and 4 bases, with 7 bases remaining between them. The chain's CDR3 is CASSESGDYEQYF. CDR3 bases: TGCGCCAGCAGTGAGTCGGGGGATTACGAGCAGTACTTC.

The J gene is TRBJ2-7, the V gene TRBV14, with D possibly matching TRBD1 (6 bases). The CDR3 is 15 amino acids. From germline, CDR1 is SGHDN and CDR2 FVKESK. V was cut by 2 bases and J by 3 bases, with 14 bases left in between. CDR3 sequence reads: CASSQMSGEIYEQYF. CDR3 in DNA: TGTGCCAGCAGCCAAATGTCAGGGGAAATCTACGAGCAGTACTTC. Looking up the rest from reference TRBV14 and TRBJ2-7 gives the full variable domain: EAGVTQFPSHSVIEKGQTVTLRCDPISGHDNLYWYRRVMGKEIKFLLHFVKESKQDESGMPNNRFLAERTGGTYSTLKVQPAELEDSGVYFCASSQMSGEIYEQYFGPGTRLTVT.

The rearrangement uses TRBV6-5 and TRBJ2-2; D possibly corresponds to TRBD1 (5 bases). V was trimmed by 8 bases and J by 0 bases, leaving 7 bases between them. Germline CDR1 is MNHEY and CDR2 is SVGAGI. This CDR3 contains 13 residues. The CDR3 region is CASGQPNTGELFF. CDR3 sequence (DNA): TGTGCCAGCGGACAACCGAACACCGGGGAGCTGTTTTTT.

This clonotype was counted between two and nine times. V gene TRBV10-3 combines with J gene TRBJ2-5; D is unresolved. Germline lookup yields CDR1 ENHRY and CDR2 SYGVKD. The CDR3 is made up of 14 amino acids. The V and J ends lost 6 bases and 4 bases respectively, with 15 bases between them. CDR3 sequence reads: CAISRTEGRETQYF. CDR3 DNA sequence: TGTGCCATCAGCAGGACGGAAGGGCGAGAGACCCAGTACTTC.

Comments on this clonotype: Mismatch with germline at one junction end may stem from a read error. The CDR3, as DNA: TGCAGCGCTAGAGAAAGAGGGGGCCACTACGAGCAGTGCTTC. This gives the protein CSARERGGHYEQCF. This chain uses TRBV20-1 with TRBJ2-7; TRBD1 aligns across 7 bases. Per the germline V gene, CDR1 is DFQATT and CDR2 is SNEGSKA (reference sequence). The CDR3 covers 14 residues.

This clonotype was seen ten or more times. V gene TRBV5-1 combines with J gene TRBJ2-5; no definite D call. Trimming cost V 0 bases and J 5 bases, with 5 bases left between them. Germline V lookup: CDR1 SGHRS, CDR2 YFSETQ. The CDR3 has 12 amino acids. CDR3 sequence reads: CASSLGWETQYF. As DNA, the CDR3 is TGCGCCAGCAGCTTGGGTTGGGAGACCCAGTACTTC. The full variable domain, its missing parts supplied by reference TRBV5-1 and TRBJ2-5, is KAGVTQTPRYLIKTRGQQVTLSCSPISGHRSVSWYQQTPGQGLQFLFEYFSETQRNKGNFPGRFSGRQFSNSRSEMNVSTLELGDSALYLCASSLGWETQYFGPGTRLLVL.

This clonotype occurred many times. The genes are TRBV20-1 and TRBJ2-3; 9 bases agree with TRBD1. Germline lookup yields CDR1 DFQATT and CDR2 SNEGSKA (reference sequence). With V trimmed by 6 bases and J by 0 bases, 10 bases remained unmatched. This CDR3 is built from 16 residues. The CDR3 DNA reads TGCAGTGCCAGCGTCCCACAGGGGGCGAGCACAGATACGCAGTATTTT. Translating it yields CSASVPQGASTDTQYF.

Concerning this clonotype: A much larger clone is a single base away; this may be a read error. V gene TRBV9 combines with J gene TRBJ2-5, with 9 positions matching TRBD2. From germline, CDR1 is SGDLS and CDR2 YYNGEE. The CDR3 spans 14 residues. This chain's CDR3 is CVSSVAGASETQYF. The CDR3 coding sequence is TGTGTCAGCAGCGTAGCGGGGGCATCAGAGACCCAGTACTTC.

This clonotype was recorded only once. CDR3 amino acids: CASSLTAIPGETQYF. The DNA of the CDR3 is TGTGCCAGCAGCTTAACCGCGATCCCTGGAGAGACCCAGTACTTC. V and J are TRBV7-8 and TRBJ2-5; D not resolved. V dropped 2 bases and J dropped 4 bases, with 14 bases sitting between them. This CDR3 has 15 amino acids. The germline CDR1 and CDR2 sequences are SGHVS and FQNEAQ. Looking up the rest from reference TRBV7-8 and TRBJ2-5 gives the full variable domain: GAGVSQSPRYKVAKRGQDVALRCDPISGHVSLFWYQQALGQGPEFLTYFQNEAQLDKSGLPSDRFFAERPEGSVSTLKIQRTQQEDSAVYLCASSLTAIPGETQYFGPGTRLLVL.

V usage is TRBV19 and J usage is TRBJ2-6; possibly TRBD1 or TRBD2 for D (6 bases each). V was cut by 4 bases and J by 0 bases, with 25 bases left in between. Per the germline V gene, CDR1 is LNHDA and CDR2 is SQIVND (reference sequence). This CDR3 comprises 21 residues. The CDR3 here is CASSTPFLGGLTLSGANVLTF. The CDR3 DNA follows: TGTGCCAGTAGTACCCCATTTTTAGGGGGACTCACTCTCTCTGGGGCCAACGTCCTGACTTTC.

V is TRBV7-2 and J is TRBJ1-2; possibly TRBD1 for D (6 bases). CDR1 and CDR2 (germline): SGHTA, FQGNSA. The V end lost 5 bases, the J end lost 3 bases, and 16 bases lay between the germline ends. The CDR3 has 15 amino acids. Here the CDR3 DNA reads TGTGCCAGCAGCGGGGGGCCCCCCAGCGACTATGGCTACACCTTC. Translated, it gives CASSGGPPSDYGYTF.